The entry that follows covers one T cell receptor beta chain sequence. Its specificity is unknown. The V end lost 2 bases, the J end lost 5 bases, and 16 bases lay between the germline ends. The length of the CDR3 is 16 residues. Germline assignment: CDR1 SGHRS and CDR2 YFSETQ. The data originate from a study of T cell responses to AZD1222 COVID-19 vaccine. Whole-study findings and limits: Unmutated variant regions reportedly attract nearly half of all spike-specific TCRs. Repertoire sampling was restricted to post-peak T cell response timepoints. White British people made up most donors, females outnumbered males, and clonal diversity was possibly underestimated.

This table comes from immunoSEQ multiplex PCR, and its TCRdb copy is limited to in-frame clones, with some not included. The data show about 150,000 clones, roughly 92% seen once. The sequence was collected from an adult in good health. The material was peripheral blood, obtained on day 0 of AZD1222 vaccination. The chain is built from TRBV5-1 and TRBJ2-2; D may correspond to TRBD1 or TRBD2 (5 bases each). CDR3 protein: CASSLRSGALTGELFF. The CDR3 DNA follows: TGCGCCAGCAGCTTAAGGTCCGGGGCCTTAACCGGGGAGCTGTTTTTT.